What follows are 20 T cell receptor beta chains derived from one specimen sequenced in a study of cytomegalovirus exposure and HLA in healthy donors. Both 60 Vbeta primers and 13 Jbeta primers went into the PCR. Profiled with immunoSEQ multiplex PCR; TCRdb holds only in-frame clones, not every one. The repertoire holds approximately 100,000 clones, roughly 80% seen once, with roughly 2.7% in the top ten. The sequenced sample consisted of PBMCs. The receptors come from a female donor in good health and CMV-seronegative.

The chain links TRBV28 to TRBJ1-2; 8 bases line up with TRBD1. V lost 7 bases to trimming and J lost 4 bases; unmatched junction nucleotides: 14. Germline V gene data show CDR1 as MDHEN and CDR2 as SYDVKM. This CDR3 is built from 16 residues. DNA of the CDR3: TGTGCCAGCACCACGACAGGGGCTGGAGGTACCTATGGCTACACCTTC. This gives the protein CASTTTGAGGTYGYTF.

This clone was detected only a few times. V usage is TRBV15 and J usage is TRBJ1-5; possible D gene TRBD1, 5 bases. Germline CDR1 is LNHNV and CDR2 is YYDKDF (reference sequence). The CDR3 is 15 amino acids. Between the trimmed V and J ends, which lost 0 bases and 2 bases, there was a span of 8 bases. The chain's CDR3 is CATSRDPRGNQPQHF. For the CDR3, the DNA is TGTGCCACCAGCAGAGATCCCAGGGGCAATCAGCCCCAGCATTTT.

The chain is built from TRBV19 and TRBJ2-7, with D uncertain. Germline-derived CDR1 and CDR2 are LNHDA and SQIVND (reference sequence). There are 13 residues in the CDR3. V was clipped by 1 base and J by 5 bases, with 9 bases between them. DNA for the CDR3: TGTGCCAGTAGTATAGGGCAGGTGGACGAGCAGTACTTC. Its translation: CASSIGQVDEQYF.

The chain uses TRBV7-9 and TRBJ2-1; TRBD2 matches at 9 bases. V shed 4 bases, J shed 3 bases, and the junction held 7 bases outside the gene matches. Per germline, CDR1 SEHNR and CDR2 FQNEAQ (reference sequence). The CDR3 has 16 amino acids. This CDR3 reads CASSSPLRGGYNEQFF. The CDR3 DNA follows: TGTGCCAGCAGCTCCCCCTTGCGGGGGGGCTACAATGAGCAGTTCTTC.

The chain carries TRBV5-6 and TRBJ2-1, with 9 bases lining up with TRBD1. The CDR3 consists of 15 residues. With V trimmed by 0 bases and J by 8 bases, 6 bases remained unmatched. The germline gives CDR1 SGHDT, CDR2 YYEEEE. The CDR3 here is CASSLVQGARDEQFF. CDR3 in DNA: TGTGCCAGCAGCTTGGTACAGGGGGCTAGGGATGAGCAGTTCTTC.

J is TRBJ1-3 and V is TRBV6-1; TRBD1 is a possible D gene (6 bases). CDR3 length: 13 residues. Germline CDR1 reads MNHNS; CDR2 reads SASEGT. With 3 bases removed from V and 8 bases from J, the gap between germline ends came to 11 bases. The CDR3 loop reads CASSEAQGYTIYF. CDR3 nucleotide sequence: TGTGCCAGCAGTGAGGCTCAGGGGTACACCATATATTTT.

The V call is TRBV6-6, the J call TRBJ1-6, with D possibly TRBD1 on 6 matching bases. CDR1 and CDR2 (germline): MNHNY, SVGAGI (reference sequence). Trimming removed 7 bases at V and 9 bases at J, with 13 bases between. This CDR3 has 13 residues. CDR3: CASKNRESSPLHF. For the CDR3, the DNA is TGTGCCAGCAAAAACAGGGAGTCTTCACCCCTCCACTTT.

The CDR3 sequence is CASSETQAGVPGELFF. The CDR3, as DNA: TGTGCCAGCAGTGAGACCCAAGCGGGGGTTCCCGGGGAGCTGTTTTTT. The chain couples TRBV2 to TRBJ2-2; 8 nucleotides match TRBD2. Trimming at V came to 3 bases and at J to 6 bases, leaving 9 bases not matched to a gene. CDR1 is SNHLY, CDR2 FYNNEI, per germline. This CDR3 has 16 residues.

V and J are TRBV13 and TRBJ1-5; no clear D. The CDR3 totals 14 residues. V was clipped by 3 bases and J by 4 bases, with 10 bases between them. The germline CDR1 and CDR2 sequences are PRHDT and FYEKMQ (reference sequence). The DNA of the CDR3 is TGTGCCAGCAGCTTTGGCACAGAGAATCAGCCCCAGCATTTT. It yields the protein CASSFGTENQPQHF.

This rearrangement joins TRBV5-1 to TRBJ2-5, with 8 bases identical to TRBD2. This CDR3 has 15 residues. CDR1 is SGHRS, CDR2 YFSETQ, per germline. V trimming: 2 bases; J trimming: 2 bases; junction bases outside the gene matches: 5. The CDR3 is CASSLSGGGQETQYF. CDR3 in DNA: TGCGCCAGCAGCTTATCCGGGGGGGGTCAAGAGACCCAGTACTTC.

V usage is TRBV6-5 and J usage is TRBJ1-1, with TRBD1 matching 10 bases. Germline assignment: CDR1 MNHEY and CDR2 SVGAGI. The CDR3 contains 14 residues. V was pared by 5 bases and J by 6 bases, with 6 bases of the junction left unmatched. Written as DNA, the CDR3 is TGTGCCAGCAGTCGACAGGGGGCTAGAGCTGAAGCTTTCTTT. Residues: CASSRQGARAEAFF.

In this sample, this clone turned up once. This chain uses TRBV7-9 with TRBJ1-1, with 7 bases identical to TRBD1. Germline V lookup: CDR1 SEHNR, CDR2 FQNEAQ (reference sequence). The length of the CDR3 is 14 residues. The V and J ends lost 5 bases and 5 bases, in that order; junction bases with no gene match: 8. The CDR3 coding sequence is TGTGCCAGCAGCGCCGGGACAGTGAGGACTGAAGCTTTCTTT. Translated, it gives CASSAGTVRTEAFF.

This chain connects TRBV2 to TRBJ1-2; 10 nucleotides line up with TRBD1. Germline V gene data show CDR1 as SNHLY and CDR2 as FYNNEI. The length of the CDR3 is 20 residues. The V segment lost 4 bases and the J segment 3 bases; nucleotides outside the gene matches: 20. Here the CDR3 reads CASSGPGQGRVPEVDYGYTF. The CDR3 DNA is TGTGCCAGCAGTGGGCCGGGACAGGGGAGGGTTCCTGAAGTGGACTATGGCTACACCTTC.

This sequence joins TRBV19 and TRBJ1-5; 8 bases align to TRBD1. Germline values: CDR1 LNHDA, CDR2 SQIVND (reference sequence). This CDR3 region has 16 residues. V shed 2 bases, J shed 1 base, and the junction held 4 bases outside the gene matches. As DNA, the CDR3 is TGTGCCAGTAGTATACAGGGGGCTCTGAGCAATCAGCCCCAGCATTTT. Translated, it gives CASSIQGALSNQPQHF.

CDR3 amino acids: CASSGASASDSYEQYF. CDR3 DNA: TGTGCCAGTAGTGGGGCCTCAGCATCTGACTCCTACGAGCAGTACTTC. V usage is TRBV19 and J usage is TRBJ2-7; D is possibly TRBD1 (5 bases). Germline V gene sequence: CDR1 LNHDA, CDR2 SQIVND (reference sequence). V shed 5 bases and J shed 0 bases, with 17 bases lying between them. The CDR3 spans 16 residues.

The chain combines TRBV30 with TRBJ1-2; D is uncertain. This CDR3 has 14 amino acids. CDR1 is GTSNPN and CDR2 is SVGIG in the germline V gene (reference sequence). The ends were cut back, 1 base at V and 3 bases at J, with 12 bases in the middle. The CDR3 protein is CAWSEYMLHYGYTF. The DNA for the CDR3 is TGTGCCTGGAGTGAGTACATGCTCCACTATGGCTACACCTTC.

The chain combines TRBV4-3 with TRBJ2-3; 10 bases match TRBD2. Germline CDR1 reads LGHNA; CDR2 reads YSLEER. V was pared by 0 bases and J by 5 bases, with 8 bases of the junction left unmatched. This CDR3 has 17 amino acids. CDR3 sequence (DNA): TGCGCCAGCAGCCAAGATACAGCTAGCGGGGGAAGAGATACGCAGTATTTT. This translates into CASSQDTASGGRDTQYF.

The chain uses TRBV30 and TRBJ1-5, with D possibly TRBD1 on 5 matching bases. The V and J ends lost 1 base and 6 bases respectively, with 13 bases between them. CDR1 is GTSNPN, CDR2 SVGIG, per germline (reference sequence). The CDR3 extends over 14 amino acids. Written as DNA, the CDR3 is TGTGCCTGGAGTGAAGGAAGGGGCGGTCAGCCCCAGCATTTT. Protein product: CAWSEGRGGQPQHF.

The chain has TRBV11-2 and TRBJ1-2; 9 bases are shared with TRBD1. The V gene end was trimmed by 6 bases and the J gene end by 6 bases; junction bases not matched to a gene: 5. From germline, CDR1 is SGHAT and CDR2 FQNNGV. The CDR3 runs 13 residues. The CDR3 nucleotides read TGTGCCAGCAGGGGACAGGGAGGGGATGGCTACACCTTC. Translating gives CASRGQGGDGYTF.

V and J are TRBV2 and TRBJ2-3, with D maybe TRBD2 (7 bases). The CDR3 consists of 16 residues. Germline V lookup: CDR1 SNHLY, CDR2 FYNNEI. V was pared by 2 bases and J by 3 bases, with 15 bases between. CDR3 in DNA: TGTGCCAGCAGTGAAATCCGGGGGCGGGGGACAGATACGCAGTATTTT. It translates to CASSEIRGRGTDTQYF.